Below, 5 T cell receptor beta chains from the same sample are listed, as sequenced in a study of graft-versus-host responses after intestinal transplantation. Their antigen targets remain unknown. Assay: immunoSEQ multiplex PCR; the TCRdb copy retains only in-frame clones and omits some. The table includes roughly 110,000 clones, approximately 93% detected once. The sample was unstimulated CD8+ T cells sorted from spleen or lymph node cells, taken before transplant. The origin of the receptors is a human donor who was the organ donor for an intestinal transplant.

The rearrangement uses TRBV9 and TRBJ2-5; 7 bases agree with TRBD1. With 10 bases clipped from V and 3 bases from J, the junction kept 9 bases outside the gene matches. Germline CDR1 is SGDLS and CDR2 is YYNGEE. This CDR3 is 13 amino acids long. The CDR3 DNA reads TGTGCCGGAACAGGGGTCCGGGAAGAGACCCAGTACTTC. It encodes CAGTGVREETQYF.

A single count supports this clone. The CDR3 DNA follows: TGTGCCAGCAGCCCATTGGGCAACTACGAGCAGTACTTC. Residues: CASSPLGNYEQYF. V gene TRBV7-9 combines with J gene TRBJ2-7; D unresolved. V was shortened by 5 bases and J by 3 bases, with 11 bases between the two germline ends. The V gene's germline CDR1 is SEHNR and CDR2 FQNEAQ (reference sequence). This CDR3 is built from 13 residues.

The chain has TRBV27 and TRBJ2-7; the D call may be TRBD1 or TRBD2 (5 bases each). The germline gives CDR1 MNHEY, CDR2 SMNVEV (reference sequence). V was cut by 5 bases and J by 3 bases, with 14 bases left in between. The CDR3 covers 14 residues. CDR3 in amino acids: CASSQNDGGYEQYF. Written as DNA, the CDR3 is TGTGCCAGCAGTCAAAACGATGGGGGCTACGAGCAGTACTTC.

V is TRBV18 and J is TRBJ1-1, with D perhaps matching TRBD1 (6 bases). Germline CDR1 and CDR2: KGHSH and LQKENI. There are 14 residues in the CDR3. V lost 3 bases to trimming and J lost 3 bases, with 11 bases between them. The CDR3 loop reads CASSPAGQYTEAFF. CDR3 DNA sequence: TGTGCCAGCTCACCGGCCGGACAGTACACTGAAGCTTTCTTT.

The genes are TRBV30 and TRBJ1-1, with D perhaps TRBD1 (6 bases). Germline V gene lookup returns CDR1 GTSNPN and CDR2 SVGIG (reference sequence). V lost 0 bases, J lost 0 bases, and 8 bases lay in between. CDR3 length: 14 amino acids. The CDR3 coding sequence is TGTGCCTGGAGTGTGGGACACCTGAACACTGAAGCTTTCTTT. Protein sequence: CAWSVGHLNTEAFF.